This T cell receptor (beta chain) was observed in a study of blood T cell repertoires in COVID-19. The CDR3 consists of 16 residues. The germline CDR1 and CDR2 sequences are MNHEY and SVGEGT. The ends were cut back, 5 bases at V and 1 base at J, with 14 bases in the middle. Profiling relied on immunoSEQ multiplex PCR, and the TCRdb table lists in-frame clones only, not all of them. Of approximately 200,000 clones in the sample, about four fifths were seen once. The material sequenced was peripheral blood. This sequence was found in an older woman with acute or convalescent COVID-19. J is TRBJ1-4 and V is TRBV6-2 or TRBV6-3; no reliable D call. CDR3 in DNA: TGTGCCAGCAGTCGAAACACCGGCGGAACTAATGAAAAACTGTTTTTT. Translated: CASSRNTGGTNEKLFF.